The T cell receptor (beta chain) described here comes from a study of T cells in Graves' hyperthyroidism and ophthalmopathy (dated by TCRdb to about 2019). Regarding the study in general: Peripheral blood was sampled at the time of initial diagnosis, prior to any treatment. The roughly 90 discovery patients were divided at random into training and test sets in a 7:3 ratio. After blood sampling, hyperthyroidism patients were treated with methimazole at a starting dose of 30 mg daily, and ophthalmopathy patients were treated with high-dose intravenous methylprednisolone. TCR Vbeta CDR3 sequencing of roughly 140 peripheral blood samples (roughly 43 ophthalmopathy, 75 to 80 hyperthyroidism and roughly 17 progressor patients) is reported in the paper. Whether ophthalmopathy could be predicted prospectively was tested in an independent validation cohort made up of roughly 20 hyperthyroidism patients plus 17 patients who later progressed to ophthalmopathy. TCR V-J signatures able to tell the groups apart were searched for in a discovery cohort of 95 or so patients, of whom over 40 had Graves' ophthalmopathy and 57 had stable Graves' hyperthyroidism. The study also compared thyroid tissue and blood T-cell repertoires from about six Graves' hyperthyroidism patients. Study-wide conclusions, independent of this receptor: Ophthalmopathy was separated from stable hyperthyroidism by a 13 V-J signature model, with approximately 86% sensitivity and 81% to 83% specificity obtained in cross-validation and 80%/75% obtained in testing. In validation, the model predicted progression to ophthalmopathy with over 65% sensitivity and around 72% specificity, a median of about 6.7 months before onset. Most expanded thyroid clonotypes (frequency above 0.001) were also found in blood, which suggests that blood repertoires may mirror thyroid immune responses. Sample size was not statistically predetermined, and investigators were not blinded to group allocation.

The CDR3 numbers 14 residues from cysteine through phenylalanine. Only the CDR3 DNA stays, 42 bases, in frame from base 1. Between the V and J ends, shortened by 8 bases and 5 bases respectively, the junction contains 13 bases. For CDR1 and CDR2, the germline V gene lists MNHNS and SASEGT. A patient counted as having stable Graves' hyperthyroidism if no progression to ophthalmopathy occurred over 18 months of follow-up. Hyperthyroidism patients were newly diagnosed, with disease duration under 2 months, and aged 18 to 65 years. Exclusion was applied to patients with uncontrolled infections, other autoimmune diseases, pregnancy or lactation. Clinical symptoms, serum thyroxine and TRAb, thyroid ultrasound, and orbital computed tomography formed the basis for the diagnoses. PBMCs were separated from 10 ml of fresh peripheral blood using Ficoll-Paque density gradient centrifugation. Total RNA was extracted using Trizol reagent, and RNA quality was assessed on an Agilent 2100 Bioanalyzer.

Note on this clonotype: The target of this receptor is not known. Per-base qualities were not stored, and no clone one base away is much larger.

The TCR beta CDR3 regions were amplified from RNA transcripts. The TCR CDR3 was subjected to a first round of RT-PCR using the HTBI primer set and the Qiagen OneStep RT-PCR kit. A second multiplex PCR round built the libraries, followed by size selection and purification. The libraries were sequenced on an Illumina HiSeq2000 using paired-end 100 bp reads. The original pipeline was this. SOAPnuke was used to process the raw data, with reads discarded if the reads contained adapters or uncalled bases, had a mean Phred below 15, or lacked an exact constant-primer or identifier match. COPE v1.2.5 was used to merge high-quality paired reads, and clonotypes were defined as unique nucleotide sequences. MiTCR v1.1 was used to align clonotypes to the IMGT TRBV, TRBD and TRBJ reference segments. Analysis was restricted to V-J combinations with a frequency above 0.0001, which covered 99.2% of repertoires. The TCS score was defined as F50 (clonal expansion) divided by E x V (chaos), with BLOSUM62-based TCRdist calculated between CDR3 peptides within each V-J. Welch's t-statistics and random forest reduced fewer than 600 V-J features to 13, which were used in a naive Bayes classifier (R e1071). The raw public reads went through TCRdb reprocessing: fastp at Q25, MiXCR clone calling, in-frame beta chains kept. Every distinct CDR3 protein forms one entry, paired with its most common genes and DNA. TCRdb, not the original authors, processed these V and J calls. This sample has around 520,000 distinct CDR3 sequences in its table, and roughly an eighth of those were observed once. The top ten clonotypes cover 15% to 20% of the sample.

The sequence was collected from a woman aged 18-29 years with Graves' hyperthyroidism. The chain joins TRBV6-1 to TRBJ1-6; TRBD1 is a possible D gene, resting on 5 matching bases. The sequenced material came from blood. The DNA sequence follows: TGTGCCAGCGGGGCACTTAGAAATAATTCACCCCTCCACTTT. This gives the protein CASGALRNNSPLHF.